This TCR beta chain emerged from a study of identical twins. Study-wide results and caveats: While abundant cord blood beta clonotypes carried fewer insertions, memory repertoires showed no such pattern.

As concerns this clonotype: The antigen remains unidentified.

Addition of a universal primer site occurred through template switching, and cDNA carried unique molecular identifiers. TCRdb used MiXCR to reprocess the 5' RACE reads, holding one entry per CDR3 protein. This repertoire shows some 500,000 distinct CDR3 sequences, about 20% found once; its top ten account for roughly 0.9%. The same data also went into a second study, on T cells expressing NK-cell markers. Per that paper: Alpha-beta TCR T cells were the sole sorting target in several experiments, owing to an anti-gamma-delta TCR antibody.

What was sequenced was CD4+ T cells sorted from blood. The receptor was isolated from a woman under 30 in good health.

The chain's CDR3 is CSARDYWGGSPEQFF. The CDR3 coding sequence is TGCAGTGCTAGAGATTATTGGGGGGGCAGCCCTGAGCAGTTCTTC. The chain uses TRBV20-1 and TRBJ2-1, with D possibly TRBD2 on 7 matching bases. The germline CDR1 and CDR2 sequences are DFQATT and SNEGSKA (reference sequence). The CDR3 covers 15 residues. Trimming took off 0 bases at V and 9 bases at J, with 18 bases between the two ends.